The TCR beta chain under discussion was sequenced for a study of T cell repertoires in cytomegalovirus infection (dated by TCRdb to about 2019). As for the study more broadly: Because public TCR beta signatures pointed to carriage of CMV infection together with the matching HLA type, the HLA type of each donor mattered for the analysis.

V and J are truncated by 6 bases and 3 bases respectively, leaving an intervening sequence of 15 bases. Reading from cysteine to phenylalanine, the CDR3 counts 15 amino acids. The sequence is cut down to CDR3 DNA, 45 bases in frame from base 1. CDR1 and CDR2, looked up from the germline V gene (reference sequence), are LGHDT and YNNKEL. TCRdb lists the instrument as Illumina HiSeq 1500. In TCRdb, the public reads were trimmed at Q25 with fastp and aligned with MiXCR, with productive beta chains retained. Each CDR3 protein gets just one entry, which takes the most common genes and DNA from the rows behind it. This sample has around 210,000 distinct CDR3 sequences in its table, and around 6.2% of those were observed once. About 6.3% of the sample is in the top ten clones. Many counts were recorded for this clonotype. Its antigen remains unidentified. No much larger clonotype is one base removed from it; base qualities were not supplied.

What the study reported, not specific to this receptor: The ex vivo response was dominated by HLA-C-restricted CMV-specific TCR beta clonotypes, which also provided the single most frequent clonotype in two of eight donors. In both this cohort and an independent roughly 330-donor cohort, the cumulative frequency of public TCR beta family members distinguished carriers of CMV infection plus the relevant HLA type.

The TCR comes from a human donor in good health (CMV status not recorded). Some clones in this sample may be carry-over from other donors' samples. Input material: PBMCs. The rearrangement joined TRBV3-1 to TRBJ1-5; the D gene is not confidently resolved. CDR3 sequence: CASSSAGLDNQPQHF. The DNA sequence is as follows: TGTGCCAGCAGTTCTGCTGGGCTAGACAATCAGCCCCAGCATTTT.